This TCR beta chain came from a study of Graves' ophthalmopathy and Graves' hyperthyroidism. Germline lookup yields CDR1 SNHLY and CDR2 FYNNEI. There are 16 residues in the CDR3. V was pared by 2 bases and J by 0 bases, with 8 bases between. The study amplified TCR beta CDR3 regions using RNA transcripts. An opening RT-PCR round employed HTBI primers and preceded a second-round multiplex PCR. In TCRdb, the multiplex PCR reads were re-called with MiXCR into one record per CDR3 protein. The table records 450,000 to 600,000 distinct CDR3 sequences, about 35% of them present only once. This clonotype was seen repeatedly, ten times or more.

This receptor was obtained from an adult man with Graves' hyperthyroidism. V usage is TRBV2 and J usage is TRBJ1-6; D is undetermined. The sample was peripheral blood or thyroid tissue (not recorded which). CDR3 nucleotides: TGTGCCAGCAGTGAAACCGAAAGCTCCTATAATTCACCCCTCCACTTT. Amino acids: CASSETESSYNSPLHF.